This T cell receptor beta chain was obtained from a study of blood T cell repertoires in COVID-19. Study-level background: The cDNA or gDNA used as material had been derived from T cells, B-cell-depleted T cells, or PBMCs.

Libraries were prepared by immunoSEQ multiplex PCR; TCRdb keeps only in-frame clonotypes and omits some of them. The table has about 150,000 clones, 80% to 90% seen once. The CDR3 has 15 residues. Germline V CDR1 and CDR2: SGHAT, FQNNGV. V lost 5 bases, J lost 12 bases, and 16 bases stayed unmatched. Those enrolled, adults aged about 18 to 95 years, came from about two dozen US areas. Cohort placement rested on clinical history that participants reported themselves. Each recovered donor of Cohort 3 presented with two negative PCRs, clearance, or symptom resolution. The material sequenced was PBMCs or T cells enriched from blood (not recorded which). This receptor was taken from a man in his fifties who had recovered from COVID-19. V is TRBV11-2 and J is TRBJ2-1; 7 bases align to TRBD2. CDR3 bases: TGTGCCAGCAGCCTCCAGCGGGAAGGGATAGGGGCGCAGTTCTTC. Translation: CASSLQREGIGAQFF.